The rows below give T cell receptor beta chains drawn from one sample of a study of beta chain features in type 1 diabetes. The protocol was immunoSEQ multiplex PCR, while the TCRdb copy is restricted to in-frame clones and leaves out a portion. Among about 410,000 clones, approximately 15% were seen once, and the ten largest hold roughly 0.033%. Sequencing used naive CD4+ T cells from blood. These receptors were obtained from a man between 25 and 39 years old in good health. Both conserved end residues are part of each CDR3. D genes are given only for firm matches. Size values are once, few and many counts, or a class for expanded clones, and some rows have none.

CDR3nt	CDR3aa	j_gene	abundance	d_gene	v_gene
TGTGCCTGGAGGCGGCGGGGGACCGATCTCCAAGAGACCCAGTACTTC	CAWRRRGTDLQETQYF	TRBJ2-5	-	TRBD2	TRBV30
TGTGCCAGCAGTCCCAAGGAGACCCAGTACTTC	CASSPKETQYF	TRBJ2-5	many	-	TRBV6-6
TGTGCCAGCAGTGATTTACAAGTAGGCAACACCGGGGAGCTGTTTTTT	CASSDLQVGNTGELFF	TRBJ2-2	few	-	TRBV25-1
TGTGCCAGTAGTAAGACTAGGAGGTCTGGGGCCAACGTCCTGACTTTC	CASSKTRRSGANVLTF	TRBJ2-6	few	-	TRBV19
TGTGCCAGCAGCTTAGTCCAGGGCACGCAGTATTTT	CASSLVQGTQYF	TRBJ2-3	few	-	TRBV7-2
TGTGCCAGTCGACTGGCTGGGGCCAACGTCCTGACTTTC	CASRLAGANVLTF	TRBJ2-6	-	-	TRBV19
TGTGCCAGCAGGGAGCCCTCTGGAAACACCATATATTTT	CASREPSGNTIYF	TRBJ1-3	-	-	TRBV6-6
TGTGCCAGCTCACCACGGGGAGGGATTATCAGCTTCGAGCAGTACTTC	CASSPRGGIISFEQYF	TRBJ2-7	few	TRBD2	TRBV18
TGTGCCAGCAGGGACCTAGCGGGGGCTACCTACGAGCAGTACTTC	CASRDLAGATYEQYF	TRBJ2-7	few	TRBD2	TRBV6-6
TGTGCCAGCAGCCCCGTGCAGGGACGCACAGATACGCAGTATTTT	CASSPVQGRTDTQYF	TRBJ2-3	few	-	TRBV6-6
TGTGCCAGCAGCTTACAAATGGACAGGCGGCGACGCTCTGGGGCCAACGTCCTGACTTTC	CASSLQMDRRRRSGANVLTF	TRBJ2-6	few	TRBD1	TRBV9
TGTGCCAGCACCAGGGAGCGGGGGGGCCGGGAGACCCAGTACTTC	CASTRERGGRETQYF	TRBJ2-5	-	TRBD2	TRBV6-5
TGTGCCAGCAGCCCTAGCCTACAGGGTTCCCATGGCTACACCTTC	CASSPSLQGSHGYTF	TRBJ1-2	-	-	TRBV7-2
TGTGCCAGTAGTATAGGACTAGCGGGGGACGGGCAGTTCTTC	CASSIGLAGDGQFF	TRBJ2-1	few	TRBD2	TRBV19
TGTGCCAGCAGCTCCTTGGGCGGGGGGCCCACAGATACGCAGTATTTT	CASSSLGGGPTDTQYF	TRBJ2-3	-	TRBD2	TRBV7-8
TGTGCCACCAGCAAAGGCCAAGATACGCAGTATTTT	CATSKGQDTQYF	TRBJ2-3	few	-	TRBV15
TGTGCCAGCAGTCCTCGGACAGCTCAGCCCCAGCATTTT	CASSPRTAQPQHF	TRBJ1-5	-	-	TRBV6-5
TGTGCCATCAGTAATATCGACAGGGCTAACTATGGCTACACCTTC	CAISNIDRANYGYTF	TRBJ1-2	-	TRBD1	TRBV10-3
TGTGCCAGCAGTTACTCACCGGGACTAAGTCCCAACGAGCAGTACTTC	CASSYSPGLSPNEQYF	TRBJ2-7	-	TRBD2	TRBV6-5
TGTGCCAGCAGCGGCGGCACAAGGGAGACCCAGTACTTC	CASSGGTRETQYF	TRBJ2-5	few	-	TRBV5-6
TGTGCCAGCAGCTTAGAAGCCGGACGGGGCGGTCTGATTTATACGCAGTATTTT	CASSLEAGRGGLIYTQYF	TRBJ2-3	few	-	TRBV7-2
TGTGCCAGCTCACCACAGGCAGGGGACGAATCACCCCTCCACTTT	CASSPQAGDESPLHF	TRBJ1-6	-	-	TRBV18
TGTGCCAGCAGCTTAGTAGGAAGCTCAGATACGCAGTATTTT	CASSLVGSSDTQYF	TRBJ2-3	-	-	TRBV7-9
TGCAGCGTCCGACGAACTGGGGAGACCCAGTACTTC	CSVRRTGETQYF	TRBJ2-5	-	-	TRBV29-1
TGTGCCAGCAGCTTAGCGGGAGCGCAGCATACGCAGTATTTT	CASSLAGAQHTQYF	TRBJ2-3	-	-	TRBV11-2
TGCGCCAGCAGACCAGCGGGGGCCTACCAAGATACGCAGTATTTT	CASRPAGAYQDTQYF	TRBJ2-3	few	TRBD2	TRBV5-1
TGTGCCAGCTCACCAAGGACAGGGCCTGGCGGTGAGCAGTTCTTC	CASSPRTGPGGEQFF	TRBJ2-1	few	TRBD1	TRBV18
TGCGCCAGCAGCCAAGGATTACAGGAGACCCAGTACTTC	CASSQGLQETQYF	TRBJ2-5	-	-	TRBV4-1
TGTGCCTGGAGCCTAGACAGTAGCAATCAGCCCCAGCATTTT	CAWSLDSSNQPQHF	TRBJ1-5	-	-	TRBV30
TGTGCCTGGAGTCAGGCAGGCAATCAGCCCCAGCATTTT	CAWSQAGNQPQHF	TRBJ1-5	-	-	TRBV30
TGCAGCGGGAAGAACACTGAAGCTTTCTTT	CSGKNTEAFF	TRBJ1-1	few	-	TRBV29-1
TGTGCCAGCAGCTTGGCGGGGACTAGTCACAATGAGCAGTTCTTC	CASSLAGTSHNEQFF	TRBJ2-1	-	TRBD2	TRBV5-4
TGCAGCGTTGACTTTAGCGGGCGTACAGATACGCAGTATTTT	CSVDFSGRTDTQYF	TRBJ2-3	few	TRBD2	TRBV29-1
TGCGCCAGCAGCCAGTTGGTAAGACAGGGTAATGAGCAGTTCTTC	CASSQLVRQGNEQFF	TRBJ2-1	-	TRBD1	TRBV4-3
TGTGCCAGCAGCCGGGGATGGACCTACAATGAGCAGTTCTTC	CASSRGWTYNEQFF	TRBJ2-1	few	-	TRBV7-2
TGCGCCAGCAGCCAATTACGGGGGGGCCGCGGAGATACGCAGTATTTT	CASSQLRGGRGDTQYF	TRBJ2-3	-	TRBD2	TRBV4-3
TGTGCCAGCAGTTACGGCCAGGGGAATTCACCCCTCCACTTT	CASSYGQGNSPLHF	TRBJ1-6	few	-	TRBV6-5
TGTGCCAGCAGCTTAGCTAGGGAGTACAATGAGCAGTTCTTC	CASSLAREYNEQFF	TRBJ2-1	few	-	TRBV7-2
TGCGCCACCTCACAGGGGAGCTCCTACAATGAGCAGTTCTTC	CATSQGSSYNEQFF	TRBJ2-1	few	TRBD1	TRBV4-1
TGTGCCAGCAGCTTTACGCGTGCTGACAAAAACATTCAGTACTTC	CASSFTRADKNIQYF	TRBJ2-4	few	-	TRBV7-2
TGTGCCAGCAGCTTAAGGGGTGTGGGCACAGATACGCAGTATTTT	CASSLRGVGTDTQYF	TRBJ2-3	-	-	TRBV7-9
TGTGCCAGCAGCTTAGACTCGACAGGGTCTGGAAACACCATATATTTT	CASSLDSTGSGNTIYF	TRBJ1-3	few	TRBD1	TRBV11-2
TGTGCCAGCAGCGTTACTCCCCACCAGGGTGACTATGGCTACACCTTC	CASSVTPHQGDYGYTF	TRBJ1-2	few	-	TRBV9
TGTGCCAGCTCACCACCGGTACAGGGCGAAGCTTTCTTT	CASSPPVQGEAFF	TRBJ1-1	-	-	TRBV18
TGCGCCAGCAGCCGGGGACAAGATACGCAGTATTTT	CASSRGQDTQYF	TRBJ2-3	few	-	TRBV5-1
TGTGCCAGTCGCCCAGCGGGAGGGGTTTGGGATGAGCAGTTCTTC	CASRPAGGVWDEQFF	TRBJ2-1	-	TRBD2	TRBV27
TGCGCCAGCAGCTTATCTAGCGGGAGTGGCAATGAGCAGTTCTTC	CASSLSSGSGNEQFF	TRBJ2-1	few	TRBD2	TRBV5-1
TGTGCCAGCAGCTTGGACAGGGGCGTCATTAGCACAGATACGCAGTATTTT	CASSLDRGVISTDTQYF	TRBJ2-3	few	TRBD1	TRBV5-4
TGTGCCAGCAGCCACGGGATTTGGGATACGCAGTATTTT	CASSHGIWDTQYF	TRBJ2-3	many	-	TRBV14
TGTGCCAGCAGCTTAAGACAGGGGGGGACACCCCTCCACTTT	CASSLRQGGTPLHF	TRBJ1-6	-	TRBD1	TRBV7-2